These T cell receptor beta chains were read from a single sample in a study of identical twins. TCRdb re-called the 5' RACE reads through MiXCR, storing one row per CDR3 protein. The profile covers 550,000 to 700,000 distinct CDR3 sequences, with roughly 9.9% appearing a single time and under 3.5% taken by the ten largest. These same data were also listed under a study on yellow fever vaccine responses in identical twins.

The material sequenced was PBMCs. The source is a woman aged 18-29 years in good health. CDR3s include the opening cysteine and the closing phenylalanine or tryptophan. Fields, in order: V gene, J gene, D gene, clone size, CDR3 protein. D genes are given only for firm matches. Clone size is stated in some rows and not others, as once, few, many or a class when expanded.

V: TRBV6-5
J: TRBJ2-1
D: TRBD2
size: many
CDR3: CASSRTSWDNEQFF

V: TRBV21-1
J: TRBJ1-2
D: NA
size: NA
CDR3: CASSFRQGPRGYTF

V: TRBV2
J: TRBJ1-5
D: NA
size: few
CDR3: CASSEWGPQHF

V: TRBV3-1
J: TRBJ1-2
D: NA
size: NA
CDR3: CASSQLAGNYGYTF

V: TRBV28
J: TRBJ2-5
D: NA
size: few
CDR3: CASSLRRPQETQYF

V: TRBV4-3
J: TRBJ2-1
D: TRBD2
size: few
CDR3: CASSKRLAGVIGNEQFF

V: TRBV7-8
J: TRBJ2-3
D: NA
size: few
CDR3: CASSLGGGLDTQYF

V: TRBV5-1
J: TRBJ1-1
D: NA
size: many
CDR3: CASSLVSGNTEAFF

V: TRBV28
J: TRBJ2-7
D: NA
size: many
CDR3: CASIRPGPRYEQYF

V: TRBV5-6
J: TRBJ2-1
D: NA
size: few
CDR3: CASSLAPEQFF

V: TRBV29-1
J: TRBJ2-5
D: NA
size: few
CDR3: CSGRASETQYF

V: TRBV18
J: TRBJ2-5
D: NA
size: many
CDR3: CASSPRGETQYF

V: TRBV5-5
J: TRBJ2-5
D: NA
size: many
CDR3: CASSLTSSSETQYF

V: TRBV12-3/TRBV12-4
J: TRBJ1-3
D: TRBD1
size: NA
CDR3: CASSFSTGAGNTIYF

V: TRBV7-6
J: TRBJ2-1
D: TRBD2
size: many
CDR3: CASSLGRTSGTAEQFF

V: TRBV15
J: TRBJ2-2
D: TRBD1
size: NA
CDR3: CATGRDRGSGELFF

V: TRBV7-3
J: TRBJ2-3
D: TRBD2
size: many
CDR3: CASSDGLAGTDTQYF

V: TRBV7-2
J: TRBJ2-3
D: TRBD1
size: few
CDR3: CASSLPSTGLSTDTQYF

V: TRBV25-1
J: TRBJ1-6
D: NA
size: NA
CDR3: CASSDRALYNSPLHF

V: TRBV6-1
J: TRBJ2-1
D: TRBD2
size: NA
CDR3: CASSPHLFSGGRYNEQFF

V: TRBV2
J: TRBJ2-5
D: NA
size: NA
CDR3: CASSEVIAAQETQYF

V: TRBV4-3
J: TRBJ1-1
D: NA
size: many
CDR3: CASSQDAGMNTEAFF

V: TRBV6-5
J: TRBJ2-7
D: NA
size: NA
CDR3: CASSYLDGSSGEQYF

V: TRBV7-9
J: TRBJ2-7
D: NA
size: many
CDR3: CASSSRLGFYEQYF

V: TRBV3-1
J: TRBJ1-5
D: NA
size: many
CDR3: CASSQGQGKQPQHF

V: TRBV4-1
J: TRBJ2-7
D: NA
size: few
CDR3: CASSQEGPPYEQYF

V: TRBV20-1
J: TRBJ2-7
D: TRBD1
size: NA
CDR3: CSARVRTGSSYEQYF

V: TRBV12-3/TRBV12-4
J: TRBJ2-1
D: NA
size: many
CDR3: CASSLRAGPHNEQFF

V: TRBV27
J: TRBJ2-7
D: NA
size: many
CDR3: CASSPGSEYEQYF

V: TRBV7-2
J: TRBJ1-1
D: NA
size: few
CDR3: CASSSFRTTEAFF

V: TRBV7-2
J: TRBJ2-1
D: NA
size: many
CDR3: CASSPGHEQFF

V: TRBV7-9
J: TRBJ1-1
D: NA
size: many
CDR3: CASSLPGSQNTEAFF

V: TRBV14
J: TRBJ2-1
D: NA
size: few
CDR3: CASSPYLLHEQFF

V: TRBV14
J: TRBJ1-6
D: NA
size: NA
CDR3: CASSQGLYSPLHF

V: TRBV5-1
J: TRBJ2-5
D: NA
size: NA
CDR3: CASSGLRGLGETQYF

V: TRBV7-9
J: TRBJ2-5
D: TRBD1
size: few
CDR3: CASSARGQGKETQYF

V: TRBV11-2
J: TRBJ2-1
D: TRBD2
size: many
CDR3: CASSGPGRVSGRHYNEQFF

V: TRBV4-3
J: TRBJ1-1
D: NA
size: many
CDR3: CASSQDRTVPEAFF

V: TRBV15
J: TRBJ2-7
D: NA
size: few
CDR3: CATSREWPSYEQYF

V: TRBV6-1
J: TRBJ1-2
D: NA
size: NA
CDR3: CASSETQGFGHGYTF

V: TRBV29-1
J: TRBJ2-5
D: NA
size: many
CDR3: CSAYDGTETQYF

V: TRBV15
J: TRBJ1-5
D: NA
size: few
CDR3: CATSRGVSNQPQHF

V: TRBV4-2
J: TRBJ2-2
D: NA
size: NA
CDR3: CASSQIRDFSTGELFF

V: TRBV28
J: TRBJ2-1
D: NA
size: NA
CDR3: CASSSPLLAEGGSYNEQFF

V: TRBV27
J: TRBJ1-4
D: NA
size: NA
CDR3: CASSLLSGGYRATNEKLFF

V: TRBV7-6
J: TRBJ2-7
D: TRBD1
size: few
CDR3: CASSPNRGQGEQYF

V: TRBV29-1
J: TRBJ2-1
D: TRBD2
size: NA
CDR3: CSVEERETTYNEQFF

V: TRBV4-2
J: TRBJ2-3
D: NA
size: NA
CDR3: CASSQGRLPDTQYF